The 20 T cell receptor beta chains given below trace back to one sample, sequenced in a study of blood T cell repertoires in COVID-19. Method: immunoSEQ multiplex PCR; TCRdb's copy keeps in-frame clones and lacks some. In the table there are some 240,000 clones, about 90% of which are singletons. What was sequenced was peripheral blood. The receptor set was obtained from a man between 60 and 75 years old with COVID-19, enrolled during active disease.

The V and J genes are TRBV5-1 and TRBJ2-3, with D maybe TRBD1 (6 bases). V was cut by 0 bases and J by 2 bases, with 16 bases left in between. CDR1 is SGHRS, CDR2 YFSETQ, per germline. The CDR3 has 17 amino acids. The CDR3 loop is CASSLEVTGLPTDTQYF. The CDR3 DNA follows: TGCGCCAGCAGCTTGGAGGTAACAGGGCTCCCCACAGATACGCAGTATTTT.

This rearrangement joins TRBV5-1 to TRBJ1-2, with D unresolved. Germline CDR1 reads SGHRS; CDR2 reads YFSETQ. CDR3 length equals 15 residues. Trimming took off 0 bases at V and 0 bases at J, with 9 bases between the two ends. The CDR3 region has the DNA TGCGCCAGCAGCTTGGCTCGGGGAACTAACTATGGCTACACCTTC. Translating it yields CASSLARGTNYGYTF.

The chain recombines TRBV29-1 with TRBJ2-3; 8 nucleotides line up with TRBD2. Trimming at V came to 4 bases and at J to 5 bases, leaving 8 bases not matched to a gene. Germline CDR1 and CDR2: SQVTM and ANQGSEA. CDR3 length equals 14 residues. This CDR3 reads CSVVAGSAGDTQYF. CDR3 bases: TGCAGCGTTGTAGCGGGATCGGCGGGAGATACGCAGTATTTT.

For this clone: Other nucleotide sequences in the sample specify the same CDR3. This sequence joins TRBV7-3 and TRBJ2-1; 7 bases are shared with TRBD2. Germline assignment: CDR1 SGHTA and CDR2 FQGTGA. CDR3 length: 15 residues. V gave up 1 base and J gave up 1 base; unmatched junction bases: 1. CDR3 coding DNA: TGTGCCAGCAGCTTAAGCGGGAGTTCCTACAATGAGCAGTTCTTC. This codes for CASSLSGSSYNEQFF.

In its sample, this clone was seen once. This chain uses TRBV14 with TRBJ2-3; 9 nucleotides align to TRBD2. The trim removed 3 bases at V and 2 bases at J, leaving 6 bases unmatched. Germline CDR1 reads SGHDN; CDR2 reads FVKESK. This CDR3 is built from 16 residues. The CDR3 bases are TGTGCCAGCAGCCAGAAGGCGGGAGGGCCCACAGATACGCAGTATTTT. Translating gives CASSQKAGGPTDTQYF.

This chain links TRBV18 with TRBJ1-4; D remains unclear. With 5 bases removed from V and 4 bases from J, the gap between germline ends came to 8 bases. Germline CDR1 KGHSH, CDR2 LQKENI. The CDR3 sequence is 13 residues long. The CDR3 reads CASSWENNEKLFF. The CDR3 bases are TGTGCCAGCTCATGGGAGAATAATGAAAAACTGTTTTTT.

This sequence joins TRBV5-1 and TRBJ2-2, with 11 positions matching TRBD2. There are 18 residues in the CDR3. Germline-derived CDR1 and CDR2 are SGHRS and YFSETQ. Losses at the gene ends were 0 bases for V and 0 bases for J; bases not matched to a gene: 4. The CDR3 DNA is TGCGCCAGCAGCTTGGCCCCTAGCGGGGGGCCGAACACCGGGGAGCTGTTTTTT. As protein: CASSLAPSGGPNTGELFF.

This clone was picked up one time. The genes are TRBV27 and TRBJ2-3; TRBD1 matches 8 bases. J was trimmed by 1 base and V by 4 bases; bases with no gene match: 13. The germline V gene encodes CDR1 MNHEY and CDR2 SMNVEV (reference sequence). There are 18 residues in the CDR3. The CDR3 DNA reads TGTGCCAGCAGTTACAGATCAACAGGGGGGTGGGGCACAGATACGCAGTATTTT. It specifies CASSYRSTGGWGTDTQYF.

In its sample, this clone was seen once. The chain carries TRBV6-2 or TRBV6-3 and TRBJ2-7, with D maybe TRBD1 (8 bases). The CDR3 extends over 15 amino acids. The germline CDR1 and CDR2 sequences are MNHEY and SVGEGT. Trimming pared 5 bases from V and 1 base from J, leaving 15 bases between. CDR3 bases: TGTGCCAGCAGTACGAACAGGGGGGGGTCCTACGAGCAGTACTTC. Translation gives CASSTNRGGSYEQYF.

The chain recombines TRBV6-4 with TRBJ2-1; D possibly corresponds to TRBD2 (6 bases). The length of the CDR3 is 15 residues. Trimming stripped 2 bases from V and 7 bases from J, with 15 bases between. Germline assignment: CDR1 MRHNA and CDR2 SNTAGT. The CDR3 sequence is CASSDGDSGANEQFF. DNA for the CDR3: TGTGCCAGCAGTGACGGTGATAGCGGAGCTAATGAGCAGTTCTTC.

V gene TRBV19 combines with J gene TRBJ1-1; D call uncertain. CDR1 and CDR2 from the germline V gene are LNHDA and SQIVND (reference sequence). Deletions cut 0 bases from V and 2 bases from J, with 7 bases between. This CDR3 has 14 amino acids. This CDR3 reads CASSIEGANTEAFF. In DNA form, the CDR3 reads TGTGCCAGTAGTATAGAGGGCGCTAACACTGAAGCTTTCTTT.

V and J are TRBV4-2 and TRBJ1-6; D not certain. V was trimmed by 0 bases and J by 7 bases, leaving 10 bases between them. CDR1 and CDR2 from the germline V gene are LGHNA and YNFKEQ. This CDR3 comprises 15 residues. CDR3 coding DNA: TGTGCCAGCAGCCAAGATTGGCAGATAAATTCACCCCTCCACTTT. It codes for CASSQDWQINSPLHF.

This clone was detected only once. The rearrangement uses TRBV5-1 and TRBJ2-3; TRBD2 is a possible D gene (6 bases). The CDR3 is made up of 14 amino acids. Germline CDR1 SGHRS, CDR2 YFSETQ. V shed 0 bases and J shed 6 bases, with 11 bases lying between them. CDR3 region: CASSLAGEPDTQYF. The CDR3 DNA is TGCGCCAGCAGCTTGGCGGGAGAGCCCGATACGCAGTATTTT.

The rearrangement joins TRBV7-3 to TRBJ2-1; D uncertain. The length of the CDR3 is 15 residues. Germline V gives CDR1 SGHTA, CDR2 FQGTGA. V shed 3 bases and J shed 1 base, with 10 bases lying between them. This chain's CDR3 is CASSFQTGSYNEQFF. DNA of the CDR3: TGTGCCAGCAGCTTCCAGACTGGATCCTACAATGAGCAGTTCTTC.

The chain combines TRBV3-1 (or the pseudogene TRBV3-2) with TRBJ1-1, with D possibly TRBD1 on 6 matching bases. Trimming removed 9 bases from V and 6 bases from J, with 20 bases in between. Germline loops: CDR1 LGHDT, CDR2 YNNKEL (reference sequence). The CDR3 is made up of 14 amino acids. CDR3 protein: CASSTTPKGAEAFF. Here the CDR3 DNA reads TGTGCCAGTAGCACGACTCCTAAGGGGGCTGAAGCTTTCTTT.

The J gene is TRBJ2-3, the V gene TRBV7-9, with D uncertain. Germline assignment: CDR1 SEHNR and CDR2 FQNEAQ (reference sequence). The CDR3 loop spans 16 amino acids. Trimming removed 4 bases at V and 0 bases at J, with 14 bases between. CDR3 region: CASSSIGTASTDTQYF. The CDR3 coding sequence is TGTGCCAGCAGCTCGATCGGAACAGCCAGCACAGATACGCAGTATTTT.

V gene TRBV9 combines with J gene TRBJ2-1; tentative D call: TRBD2 (5 bases). V was trimmed by 4 bases and J by 6 bases, leaving 8 bases between them. CDR3 length: 12 residues. Germline values: CDR1 SGDLS, CDR2 YYNGEE. CDR3 residues: CASSKSGNEQFF. DNA of the CDR3: TGTGCCAGCAGCAAGAGCGGCAATGAGCAGTTCTTC.

The V and J genes are TRBV19 and TRBJ2-7; 10 nucleotides align to TRBD1. CDR3 length: 14 amino acids. CDR1 LNHDA and CDR2 SQIVND come from the germline V gene (reference sequence). V lost 5 bases and J lost 2; bases outside the gene matches: 3. CDR3 residues: CASSGDRGTYEQYF. The CDR3 DNA follows: TGTGCCAGTAGTGGGGACAGGGGTACCTACGAGCAGTACTTC. Combining the CDR3 with reference TRBV19 and TRBJ2-7 gives the whole variable domain DGGITQSPKYLFRKEGQNVTLSCEQNLNHDAMYWYRQDPGQGLRLIYYSQIVNDFQKGDIAEGYSVSREKKESFPLTVTSAQKNPTAFYLCASSGDRGTYEQYFGPGTRLTVT.

The chain recombines TRBV24-1 with TRBJ2-1, with unresolved D. Germline loops: CDR1 KGHDR, CDR2 SFDVKD. The CDR3 runs to 12 residues. The V and J ends lost 9 bases and 7 bases respectively, with 12 bases between them. The CDR3 sequence: CATVGTRNEQFF. The CDR3 nucleotides are TGTGCCACCGTTGGTACGCGGAATGAGCAGTTCTTC.

V usage is TRBV7-9 and J usage is TRBJ1-6, with TRBD1 matching 9 bases. From germline, CDR1 is SEHNR and CDR2 FQNEAQ (reference sequence). Trimming removed 6 bases from V and 0 bases from J; junction bases left unmatched: 12. This CDR3 spans 19 amino acids. The CDR3 region is CASRKHGTGRDSYNSPLHF. CDR3 in DNA: TGTGCCAGCAGGAAACATGGGACAGGGAGGGACTCCTATAATTCACCCCTCCACTTT.